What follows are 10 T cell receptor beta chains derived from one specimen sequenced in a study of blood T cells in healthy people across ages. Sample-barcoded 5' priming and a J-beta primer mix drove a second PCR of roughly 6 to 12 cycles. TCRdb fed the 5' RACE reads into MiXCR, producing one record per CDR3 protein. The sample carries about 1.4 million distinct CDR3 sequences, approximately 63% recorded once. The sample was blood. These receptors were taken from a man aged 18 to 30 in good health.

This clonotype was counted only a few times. The CDR3, as DNA: TGCGCCAGCAGCTTTCTTAGGGGACAGGGCTGGAATGAGCAGTTCTTC. Translated, it gives CASSFLRGQGWNEQFF. The rearrangement joins TRBV5-1 to TRBJ2-1, with 9 nucleotides matching TRBD1. V dropped 2 bases and J dropped 7; count of bases not matched to a gene: 10. Germline V CDR1 and CDR2: SGHRS, YFSETQ. This CDR3 has 16 residues.

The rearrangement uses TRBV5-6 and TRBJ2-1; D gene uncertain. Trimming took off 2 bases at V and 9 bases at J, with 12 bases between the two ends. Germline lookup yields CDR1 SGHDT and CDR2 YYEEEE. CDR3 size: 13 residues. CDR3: CASSLVRYVEQFF. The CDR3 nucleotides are TGTGCCAGCAGCTTAGTGCGTTATGTTGAGCAGTTCTTC.

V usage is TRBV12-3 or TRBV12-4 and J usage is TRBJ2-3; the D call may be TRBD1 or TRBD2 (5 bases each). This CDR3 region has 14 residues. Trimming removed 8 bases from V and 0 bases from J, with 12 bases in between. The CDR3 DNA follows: TGTGCCAGCGGCATCAGGGACAGCACAGATACGCAGTATTTT. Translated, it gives CASGIRDSTDTQYF.

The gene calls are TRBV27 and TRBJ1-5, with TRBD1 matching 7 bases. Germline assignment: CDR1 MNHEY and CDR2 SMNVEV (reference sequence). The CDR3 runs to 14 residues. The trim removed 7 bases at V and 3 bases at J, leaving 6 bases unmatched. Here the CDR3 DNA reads TGTGCCAGCAAGGGGGGACAGAACAATCAGCCCCAGCATTTT. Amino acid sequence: CASKGGQNNQPQHF.

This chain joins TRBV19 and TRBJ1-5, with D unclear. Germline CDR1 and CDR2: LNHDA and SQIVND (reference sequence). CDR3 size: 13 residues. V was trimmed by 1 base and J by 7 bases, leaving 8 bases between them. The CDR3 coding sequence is TGTGCCAGTAGTATAGCGGGCTCCCAGCCCCAGCATTTT. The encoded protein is CASSIAGSQPQHF.

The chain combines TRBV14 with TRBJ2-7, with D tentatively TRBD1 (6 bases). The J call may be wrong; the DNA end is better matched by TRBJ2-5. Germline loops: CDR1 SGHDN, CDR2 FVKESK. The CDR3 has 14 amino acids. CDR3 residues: CASARDRLRETQYF. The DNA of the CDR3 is TGTGCCAGCGCCCGAGACAGGTTAAGGGAGACCCAGTACTTC.

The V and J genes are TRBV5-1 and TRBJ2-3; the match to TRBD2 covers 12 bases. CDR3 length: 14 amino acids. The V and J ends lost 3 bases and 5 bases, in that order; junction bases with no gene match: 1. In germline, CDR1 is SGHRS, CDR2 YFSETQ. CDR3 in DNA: TGCGCCAGCAGCTCTAGCGGGGGGGTAGATACGCAGTATTTT. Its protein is CASSSSGGVDTQYF.

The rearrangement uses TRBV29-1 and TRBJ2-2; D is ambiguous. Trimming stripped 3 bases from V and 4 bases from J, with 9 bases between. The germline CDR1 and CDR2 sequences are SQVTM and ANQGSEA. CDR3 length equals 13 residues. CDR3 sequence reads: CSVDVGSTGELFF. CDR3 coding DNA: TGCAGCGTTGACGTAGGAAGCACCGGGGAGCTGTTTTTT.

The CDR3 loop is CASSHSWGADGYTF. CDR3 bases: TGCGCCAGCAGCCACTCATGGGGGGCGGATGGCTACACCTTC. The chain carries TRBV4-1 and TRBJ1-2; maybe TRBD1 (6 bases). Germline loops: CDR1 MGHRA, CDR2 YSYEKL. The CDR3 spans 14 residues. Deletions cut 3 bases from V and 6 bases from J, with 14 bases between.

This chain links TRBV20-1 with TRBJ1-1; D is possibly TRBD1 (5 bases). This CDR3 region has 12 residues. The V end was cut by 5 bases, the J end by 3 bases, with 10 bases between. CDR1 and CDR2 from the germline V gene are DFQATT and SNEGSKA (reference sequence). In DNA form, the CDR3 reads TGCAGTGCTCGCACAGGATACACTGAAGCTTTCTTT. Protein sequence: CSARTGYTEAFF.